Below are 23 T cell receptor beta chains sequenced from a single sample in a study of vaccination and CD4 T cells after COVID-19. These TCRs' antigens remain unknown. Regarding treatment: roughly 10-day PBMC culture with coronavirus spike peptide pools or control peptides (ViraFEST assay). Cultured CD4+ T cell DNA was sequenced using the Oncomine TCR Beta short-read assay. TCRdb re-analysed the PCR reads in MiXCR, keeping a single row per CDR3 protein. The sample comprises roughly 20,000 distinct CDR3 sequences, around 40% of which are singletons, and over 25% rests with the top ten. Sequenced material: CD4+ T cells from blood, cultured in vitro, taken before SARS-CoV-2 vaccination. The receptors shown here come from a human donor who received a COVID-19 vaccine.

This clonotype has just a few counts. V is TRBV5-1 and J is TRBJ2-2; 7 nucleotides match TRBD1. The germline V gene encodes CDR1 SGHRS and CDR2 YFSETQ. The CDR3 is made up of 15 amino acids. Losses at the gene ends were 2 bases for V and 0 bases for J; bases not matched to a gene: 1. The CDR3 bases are TGCGCCAGCAGCTTTGGACAGGCGAACACCGGGGAGCTGTTTTTT. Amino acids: CASSFGQANTGELFF.

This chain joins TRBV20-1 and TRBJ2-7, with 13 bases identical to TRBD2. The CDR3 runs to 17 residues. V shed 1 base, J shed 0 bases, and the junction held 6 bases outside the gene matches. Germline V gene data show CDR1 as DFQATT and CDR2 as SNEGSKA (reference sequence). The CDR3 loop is CSARGGTSGTSSYEQYF. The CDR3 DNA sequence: TGCAGTGCTAGAGGGGGGACTAGCGGGACGAGCTCCTACGAGCAGTACTTC.

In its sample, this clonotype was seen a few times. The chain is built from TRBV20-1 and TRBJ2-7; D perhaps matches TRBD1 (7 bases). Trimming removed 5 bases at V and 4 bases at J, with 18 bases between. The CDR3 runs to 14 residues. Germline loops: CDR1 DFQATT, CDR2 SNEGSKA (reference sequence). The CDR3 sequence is CSAGPGDRAYEQYF. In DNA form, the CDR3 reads TGCAGTGCTGGCCCGGGAGACAGGGCATACGAGCAGTACTTC.

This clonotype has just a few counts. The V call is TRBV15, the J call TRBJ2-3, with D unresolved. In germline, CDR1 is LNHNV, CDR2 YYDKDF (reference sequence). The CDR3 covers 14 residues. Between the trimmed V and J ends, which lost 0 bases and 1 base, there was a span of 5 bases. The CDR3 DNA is TGTGCCACCAGCAGAGATAAGGGCACAGATACGCAGTATTTT. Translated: CATSRDKGTDTQYF.

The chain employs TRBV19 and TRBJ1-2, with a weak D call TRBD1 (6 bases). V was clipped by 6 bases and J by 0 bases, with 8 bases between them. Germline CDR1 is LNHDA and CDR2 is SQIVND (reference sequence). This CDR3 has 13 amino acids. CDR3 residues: CASSTGPNYGYTF. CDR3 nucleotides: TGTGCCAGTAGCACAGGGCCTAACTATGGCTACACCTTC.

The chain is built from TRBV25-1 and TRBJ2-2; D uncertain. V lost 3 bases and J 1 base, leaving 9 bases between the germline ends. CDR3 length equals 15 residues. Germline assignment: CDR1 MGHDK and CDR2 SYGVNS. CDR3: CASSDGSGNTGELFF. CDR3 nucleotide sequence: TGTGCCAGCAGTGATGGGTCAGGGAACACCGGGGAGCTGTTTTTT.

This CDR3 is CASSRTANTEAFF. CDR3 bases: TGTGCCAGCAGTAGGACGGCCAACACTGAAGCTTTCTTT. This chain joins TRBV12-3 or TRBV12-4 and TRBJ1-1; D remains ambiguous. The V end lost 5 bases, the J end lost 2 bases, and 9 bases lay between the germline ends. The CDR3 contains 13 residues.

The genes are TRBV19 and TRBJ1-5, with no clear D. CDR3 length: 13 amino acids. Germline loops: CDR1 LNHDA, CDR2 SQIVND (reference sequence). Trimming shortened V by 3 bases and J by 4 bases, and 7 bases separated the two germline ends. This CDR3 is CASSMTSNQPQHF. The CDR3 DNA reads TGTGCCAGTAGTATGACGTCAAATCAGCCCCAGCATTTT.

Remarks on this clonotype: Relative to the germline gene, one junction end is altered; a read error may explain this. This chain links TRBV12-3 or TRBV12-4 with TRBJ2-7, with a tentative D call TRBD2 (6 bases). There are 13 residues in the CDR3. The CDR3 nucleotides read TGTGCCAGCACTTTAGGGACTTTCTACGAGCAGTACTTC. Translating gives CASTLGTFYEQYF.

The CDR3 spells CASSLSVLTGLNQPQHF. The CDR3 DNA sequence: TGTGCCAGCAGCCTGTCCGTACTTACAGGGCTTAATCAGCCCCAGCATTTT. The rearrangement joins TRBV28 to TRBJ1-5, with D maybe TRBD1 (6 bases). V was clipped by 6 bases and J by 4 bases, with 22 bases between them. CDR3 length: 17 amino acids. Germline V CDR1 and CDR2: MDHEN, SYDVKM.

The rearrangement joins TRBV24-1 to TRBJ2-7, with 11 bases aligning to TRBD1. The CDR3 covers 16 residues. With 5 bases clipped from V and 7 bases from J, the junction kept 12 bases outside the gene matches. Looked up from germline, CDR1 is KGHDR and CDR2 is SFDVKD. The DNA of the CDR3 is TGTGCCACCAGTGCTGCCCTCGGACAGGGGGCCGGGGAGCAGTACTTC. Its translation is CATSAALGQGAGEQYF.

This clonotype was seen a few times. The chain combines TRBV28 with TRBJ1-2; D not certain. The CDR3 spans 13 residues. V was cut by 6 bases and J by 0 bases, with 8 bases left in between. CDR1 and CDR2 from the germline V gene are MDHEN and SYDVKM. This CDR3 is CASSTSPNYGYTF. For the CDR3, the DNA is TGTGCCAGCAGCACCTCTCCTAACTATGGCTACACCTTC.

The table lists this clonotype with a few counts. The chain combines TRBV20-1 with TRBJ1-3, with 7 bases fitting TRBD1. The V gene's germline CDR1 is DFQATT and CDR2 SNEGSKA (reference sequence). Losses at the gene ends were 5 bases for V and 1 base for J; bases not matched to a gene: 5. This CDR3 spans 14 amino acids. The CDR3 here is CSARQGGSGNTIYF. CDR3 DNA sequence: TGCAGTGCTCGACAGGGAGGTTCTGGAAACACCATATATTTT.

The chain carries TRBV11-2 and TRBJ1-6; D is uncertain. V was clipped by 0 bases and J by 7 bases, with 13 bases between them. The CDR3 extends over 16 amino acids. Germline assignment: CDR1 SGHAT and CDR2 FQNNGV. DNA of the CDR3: TGTGCCAGCAGCTTAGATCACCGGGGTACCAATTCACCCCTCCACTTT. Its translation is CASSLDHRGTNSPLHF.

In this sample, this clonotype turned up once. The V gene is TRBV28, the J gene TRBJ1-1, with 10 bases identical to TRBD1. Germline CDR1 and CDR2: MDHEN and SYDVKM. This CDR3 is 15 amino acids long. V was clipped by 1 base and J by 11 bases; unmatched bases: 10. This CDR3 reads CASSLSRTGGIGAFF. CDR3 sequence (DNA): TGTGCCAGCAGTTTATCCAGGACAGGGGGGATAGGGGCTTTCTTT.

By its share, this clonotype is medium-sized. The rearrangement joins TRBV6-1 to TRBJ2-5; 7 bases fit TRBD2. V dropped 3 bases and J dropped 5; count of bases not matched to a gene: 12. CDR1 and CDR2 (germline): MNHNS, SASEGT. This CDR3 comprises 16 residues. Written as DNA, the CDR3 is TGTGCCAGCAGTGAGGGGGGGACCCCTGGGACCGAGACCCAGTACTTC. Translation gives CASSEGGTPGTETQYF.

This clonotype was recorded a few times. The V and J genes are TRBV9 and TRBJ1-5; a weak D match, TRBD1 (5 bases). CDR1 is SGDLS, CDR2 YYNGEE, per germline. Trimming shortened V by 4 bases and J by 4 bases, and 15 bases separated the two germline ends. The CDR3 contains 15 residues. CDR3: CASSPGGLKNQPQHF. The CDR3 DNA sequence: TGTGCCAGCAGCCCGGGGGGATTGAAGAATCAGCCCCAGCATTTT. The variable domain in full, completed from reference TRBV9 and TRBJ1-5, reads DSGVTQTPKHLITATGQRVTLRCSPRSGDLSVYWYQQSLDQGLQFLIQYYNGEERAKGNILERFSAQQFPDLHSELNLSSLELGDSALYFCASSPGGLKNQPQHFGDGTRLSIL.

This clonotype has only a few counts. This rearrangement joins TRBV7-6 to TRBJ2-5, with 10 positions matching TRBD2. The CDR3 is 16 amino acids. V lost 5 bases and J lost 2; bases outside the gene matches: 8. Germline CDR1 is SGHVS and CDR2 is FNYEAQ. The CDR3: CASSPLVAGGQETQYF. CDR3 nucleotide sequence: TGTGCCAGCAGCCCCCTGGTAGCGGGGGGACAAGAGACCCAGTACTTC.

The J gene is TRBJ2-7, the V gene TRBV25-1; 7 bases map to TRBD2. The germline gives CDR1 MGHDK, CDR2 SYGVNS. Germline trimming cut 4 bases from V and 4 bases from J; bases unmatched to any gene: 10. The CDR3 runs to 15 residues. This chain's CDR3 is CASSGTPGRVYEQYF. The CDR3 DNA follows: TGTGCCAGCAGTGGGACACCTGGGAGGGTTTACGAGCAGTACTTC.

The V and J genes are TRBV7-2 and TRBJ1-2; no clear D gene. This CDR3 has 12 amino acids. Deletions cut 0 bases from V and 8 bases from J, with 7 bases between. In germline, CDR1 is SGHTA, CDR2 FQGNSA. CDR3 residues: CASSLAGIGYTF. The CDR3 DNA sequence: TGTGCCAGCAGCTTAGCAGGGATAGGCTACACCTTC.

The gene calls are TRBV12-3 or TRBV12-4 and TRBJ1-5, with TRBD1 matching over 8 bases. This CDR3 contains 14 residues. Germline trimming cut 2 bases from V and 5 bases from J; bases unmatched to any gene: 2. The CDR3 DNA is TGTGCCAGCAGTTTATCAGGGGGCCATCAGCCCCAGCATTTT. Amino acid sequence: CASSLSGGHQPQHF.

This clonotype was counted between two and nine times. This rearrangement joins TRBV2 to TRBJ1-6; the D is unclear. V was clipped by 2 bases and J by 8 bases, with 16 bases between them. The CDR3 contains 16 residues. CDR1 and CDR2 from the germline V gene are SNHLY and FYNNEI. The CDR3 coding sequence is TGTGCCAGCAGTGAATTTGGCAGCCGATATGATTCACCCCTCCACTTT. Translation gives CASSEFGSRYDSPLHF.

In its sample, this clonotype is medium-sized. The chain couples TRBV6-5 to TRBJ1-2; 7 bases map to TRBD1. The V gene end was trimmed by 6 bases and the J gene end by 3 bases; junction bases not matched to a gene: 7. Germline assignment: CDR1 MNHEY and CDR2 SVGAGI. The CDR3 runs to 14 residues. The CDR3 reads CASRDSGQHYGYTF. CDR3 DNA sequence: TGTGCCAGCAGGGACTCGGGACAGCACTATGGCTACACCTTC.